This T cell receptor (beta chain) originates from a study of CD8 T cells in Susac syndrome. With random hexamers, roughly 0.5 to 1 ug RNA was reverse transcribed. TCRdb fed the immunoSEQ multiplex PCR reads into MiXCR, producing one record per CDR3 protein. The top ten hold more than 0.1% of the sample, which has some 180,000 distinct CDR3 sequences, about 95% seen once. TCR beta sequences were obtained from blood CD8+ and CD4+ T cells. Controls matched for age and sex were healthy donors. The CD8+ and CD4+ T cells were isolated magnetically using a negative isolation approach, whereas the TEMRA cells were enriched by FACS. Source material: CD4+ T cells from PBMCs. This TCR was sampled from a human donor in good health.

CDR3 sequence: CSAHQGPSEAFF. The CDR3 nucleotides read TGCAGTGCTCATCAGGGGCCCTCTGAAGCTTTCTTT. The rearrangement uses TRBV20-1 and TRBJ1-1; D may be TRBD1 (6 bases). The V gene lost 5 bases and the J gene lost 6 bases, with 13 bases spanning the gap. The CDR3 spans 12 residues. Germline V gene data show CDR1 as DFQATT and CDR2 as SNEGSKA (reference sequence).